Listed here is a single T cell receptor (beta chain). The antigen this receptor binds is unknown. No base qualities exist here, and no much larger clone lies one base off it. The time point tag for this specimen amounts to: newly diagnosed GD, antithyroid drugs for less than 3 months. For both TCR sequencing and RNA sequencing, RNA was extracted from PBMCs using TRIzol. Graves' disease was diagnosed according to American Thyroid Association guidelines. Recruitment of patients was carried out at an endocrinology department in Xi'an, China. Each patient gave about 9.1 milliliters of peripheral blood, collected in an EDTA anticoagulant tube. PBMCs were isolated by Ficoll Paque Plus density gradient separation without further T cell sorting. An Agilent 2100 Bioanalyzer and agarose gel were used to check RNA quality, while a NanoDrop 2000 measured RNA concentration. The data were obtained in a study of regulatory T cells in long-lasting Graves disease (dated by TCRdb to the early 2020s). About the investigation overall: Antithyroid drugs had been taken for less than 3 months by newly diagnosed Graves' disease patients. Persistent Graves' disease patients were compared with newly diagnosed Graves' disease patients by peripheral blood TCR sequencing and RNA sequencing. The study was conducted in China and was registered as a clinical trial. A total of around 35 samples underwent TCR sequencing, from 13 patients with persistent Graves' disease and approximately 20 patients with newly diagnosed Graves' disease. Overall study outcomes, separate from this receptor: The authors acknowledged the small sample size as a limitation that may reduce accuracy. Only peripheral blood was studied, because thyroid tissue, the primary lesion, was inaccessible. Lower TCR Shannon entropy and fewer highly expanded clones were observed in persistent Graves' disease patients than in newly diagnosed patients, which suggested clonal expansion. Sequencing and analysis were restricted to the TCR beta chain. Persistent disease showed preferential use of TRBV28, TRBJ1-2 and TRBJ2-5, whereas newly diagnosed disease favored TRBV20-1 and TRBJ2-1. A larger number of public clonotypes was shared among persistent patients (more than 2,500) than among newly diagnosed patients (roughly 930).

Library construction relied on multiplex PCR. The sequencer listed for this sample is Illumina HiSeq 4000. CDR3 regions were amplified by Arm-PCR with iRepertoire HTBI primers to construct TCR beta libraries. PCR products were gel purified before sequencing. Processing in the source paper ran as follows. Gene usage analysis of CDR3 amino acid clonotypes used the 62 TRBV and some 13 TRBJ segments found across samples. Filtered high-quality paired reads were merged into contigs using COPE and FqMerger. BLAST was used to align contigs to IMGT TRBV, TRBD and TRBJ reference genes, and CDR3 was defined according to IMGT. Any clonotype with a frequency above 0.1% was counted as a highly expanded clone. Repertoire diversity was measured by Shannon entropy, and V-J evenness by the Gini coefficient. A clonotype was considered public if more than one individual shared it. TCRdb handled the public reads itself, with Q25 trimming in fastp and clone calling in MiXCR, and kept productive beta chains. Records with the same CDR3 protein are collapsed into one entry carrying the most frequent genes and DNA. The V and J calls were determined by TCRdb, not by the authors. This sample lists some 250,000 distinct CDR3 sequences; 15% to 20% were detected once. Together, the top ten hold 14% of the sample.

The germline V gene supplies CDR1 SGHRS and CDR2 YFSETQ. V and J are truncated by 4 bases and 3 bases respectively, leaving an intervening sequence of 13 bases. Measured from the cysteine to the phenylalanine, the CDR3 is 14 residues long. Only the CDR3 region is kept as DNA, spanning 42 bases read in frame from base 1. This same sample was also taken into another study, of T cells in Graves' hyperthyroidism and ophthalmopathy. That second publication adds: Graves' hyperthyroidism was defined as stable when no progression to ophthalmopathy occurred over 18 months of follow-up. Hyperthyroidism patients were newly diagnosed, with disease duration under 2 months, and aged 18 to 65 years. Any patient with an uncontrolled infection, another autoimmune disease, pregnancy or lactation was excluded. Clinical symptoms, serum thyroxine and TRAb, thyroid ultrasound, and orbital computed tomography formed the basis for the diagnoses. The TCR CDR3 was subjected to a first round of RT-PCR using the HTBI primer set and the Qiagen OneStep RT-PCR kit. Most expanded thyroid clonotypes (frequency above 0.001) were also detected in blood, suggesting blood repertoires may reflect thyroid immune responses. Ophthalmopathy was separated from stable hyperthyroidism by a 13 V-J signature model, with 87.88% sensitivity and 81% to 83% specificity obtained in cross-validation and 80%/75% obtained in testing. During validation, the model predicted progression to ophthalmopathy a median of around 6 months ahead of onset, with just under 71% sensitivity and 72% to 80% specificity. To identify distinguishing TCR V-J signatures, a discovery cohort of around 100 patients was used, comprising under 45 with Graves' ophthalmopathy and approximately 57 with stable Graves' hyperthyroidism. Prospective prediction of ophthalmopathy was tested in an independent validation cohort of fewer than 20 hyperthyroidism patients and 15 to 17 patients who later progressed to ophthalmopathy. The 85 to 100 discovery patients were divided at random into training and test sets in a 7:3 ratio. Thyroid tissue and blood T-cell repertoires from roughly six Graves' hyperthyroidism patients were also compared in the study. After sampling, hyperthyroidism patients received methimazole starting at 30 mg daily, and ophthalmopathy patients received high-dose intravenous methylprednisolone. Libraries were constructed in a second round of multiplex PCR, after which size selection and purification were performed. Libraries were sequenced paired-end with 100 bp reads on an Illumina HiSeq2000. SOAPnuke was used to process the raw data, throwing out any read that contained adapters or uncalled bases, had a mean Phred below 15, or lacked an exact constant-primer or identifier match. COPE v1.2.5 was used to merge the high-quality paired reads, and each unique nucleotide sequence was defined as a clonotype. MiTCR v1.1 was used to align clonotypes to the IMGT TRBV, TRBD and TRBJ reference segments. Only V-J combinations with frequency above 0.0001, covering 99% to 99.2% of repertoires, were analysed. A TCS score was defined as the ratio between F50 (clonal expansion) and ExV (chaos), using BLOSUM62-based TCRdist between CDR3 peptides within each V-J. Welch's t-statistics and random forest reduced 500 to 650 V-J features to around 14, which were used in a naive Bayes classifier (R e1071). No statistical method was used to set the sample size in advance, and investigators knew the group allocation. TCR Vbeta CDR3 sequencing of around 130 peripheral blood samples (approximately 44 ophthalmopathy, 75 to 80 hyperthyroidism and around 17 progressor patients) is reported in the paper.

The V gene is TRBV5-1 and the J gene is TRBJ1-1, with no D gene named confidently. The source was peripheral blood mononuclear cells (PBMCs), collected at new diagnosis, from a patient treated with antithyroid drugs. The sequence derives from a woman in her 30s with Graves disease. Donor details come from another sample of the same person, matched by shared clones. The CDR3 region: CASSPSLSYTEAFF. The bases are TGCGCCAGCAGCCCGTCGTTAAGTTACACTGAAGCTTTCTTT.